The 29 T cell receptor beta chains listed next were all sequenced from one sample in a study of identical twins. TCRdb analysed the 5' RACE reads with MiXCR anew, one entry per CDR3 protein. The sample comprises just over 500,000 distinct CDR3 sequences, roughly a fifth of which are singletons, and about 0.91% rests with the top ten. This sample also belongs to another study, concerning T cells expressing NK-cell markers.

The sequenced sample consisted of CD4+ T cells sorted from blood. These receptors all stem from a woman under 30 in good health.

This clonotype was observed a handful of times. This rearrangement joins TRBV12-3 or TRBV12-4 to TRBJ1-1; the match to TRBD1 covers 11 bases. V trimming: 8 bases; J trimming: 3 bases; junction bases outside the gene matches: 11. CDR3 length: 16 residues. The DNA for the CDR3 is TGTGCCAGCGCCCAGAGGACAGGGGGCGAATACACTGAAGCTTTCTTT. It specifies CASAQRTGGEYTEAFF.

This clonotype was seen a handful of times. This sequence joins TRBV29-1 and TRBJ1-1, with 10 bases fitting TRBD1. Germline V CDR1 and CDR2: SQVTM, ANQGSEA. The length of the CDR3 is 12 residues. V shed 7 bases and J 6 bases; nucleotides not matched to a gene: 5. DNA for the CDR3: TGCAGCGCAGAGGGACAGGGGTCTGAAGCTTTCTTT. As protein: CSAEGQGSEAFF.

The rearrangement joins TRBV18 to TRBJ1-3, with D possibly TRBD1 on 6 matching bases. The CDR3 length is 16 residues. V lost 3 bases and J lost 2, with 14 bases in between. Germline CDR1 reads KGHSH; CDR2 reads LQKENI. CDR3: CASSPRGQSPGNTIYF. The DNA for the CDR3 is TGTGCCAGCTCACCCCGTGGACAGTCACCTGGAAACACCATATATTTT.

The rearrangement uses TRBV20-1 and TRBJ2-6; the match to TRBD1 covers 8 bases. Germline-derived CDR1 and CDR2 are DFQATT and SNEGSKA (reference sequence). The CDR3 length is 16 residues. The J segment lost 0 bases and the V segment lost 0 bases, leaving 1 base of the junction unmatched. CDR3 protein: CSAREQGVSGANVLTF. CDR3 nucleotide sequence: TGCAGTGCTAGAGAACAGGGGGTCTCTGGGGCCAACGTCCTGACTTTC.

Note on this clonotype: Sequence at one end of the junction differs from germline and may be a read error. J is TRBJ1-2 and V is TRBV2; D call uncertain. This CDR3 has 11 amino acids. Germline assignment: CDR1 SNHLY and CDR2 FYNNEI. CDR3 residues: CASSEGARRPF. The CDR3 DNA sequence: TGTGCCAGCAGTGAAGGGGCCCGGCGGCCCTTC.

This clonotype was counted a few times. The chain recombines TRBV7-2 with TRBJ2-7; D call uncertain. The CDR3 runs 13 residues. Germline V gene lookup returns CDR1 SGHTA and CDR2 FQGNSA. V lost 1 base, J lost 3 bases, and 7 bases lay in between. The CDR3 region is CASSLGRLYEQYF. The DNA for the CDR3 is TGTGCCAGCAGCTTAGGAAGGCTCTACGAGCAGTACTTC.

J is TRBJ2-1 and V is TRBV11-1, with D tentatively TRBD1 (5 bases). The germline V gene encodes CDR1 SGHAT and CDR2 FQDESV (reference sequence). This CDR3 has 19 residues. Trimming cost V 5 bases and J 5 bases, with 28 bases left between them. This CDR3 is CASSPLRLSRQGVDNEQFF. Written as DNA, the CDR3 is TGTGCCAGCAGCCCACTTAGACTCTCGCGGCAGGGTGTGGACAATGAGCAGTTCTTC.

There are many counts of this clonotype. This CDR3 reads CASSTVSSYNEQFF. DNA of the CDR3: TGTGCCAGCAGTACTGTCAGCTCCTACAATGAGCAGTTCTTC. V is TRBV12-3 or TRBV12-4 and J is TRBJ2-1; D remains unclear. Between the trimmed V and J ends, which lost 5 bases and 0 bases, there was a span of 8 bases. CDR3 length equals 14 residues.

CDR3 in amino acids: CSAGDRANGNTIYF. In DNA, the CDR3 is TGCAGTGCTGGCGACAGGGCTAATGGAAACACCATATATTTT. The J gene is TRBJ1-3, the V gene TRBV20-1; the match to TRBD1 covers 7 bases. Unmatched junction bases numbered 7, after V lost 5 bases and J lost 3 bases. Germline V gene data show CDR1 as DFQATT and CDR2 as SNEGSKA (reference sequence). This CDR3 is 14 amino acids long.

The J gene is TRBJ2-7, the V gene TRBV20-1; TRBD1 is a possible D gene (5 bases). The CDR3 extends over 13 amino acids. Trimming took off 3 bases at V and 2 bases at J, with 11 bases between the two ends. CDR1 is DFQATT and CDR2 is SNEGSKA in the germline V gene (reference sequence). The CDR3 region is CSASSRAPYEQYF. The CDR3 region has the DNA TGCAGTGCTAGTTCCAGGGCGCCCTACGAGCAGTACTTC.

The chain employs TRBV6-1 and TRBJ2-7, with D perhaps matching TRBD1 or TRBD2 (6 bases each). The CDR3 extends over 14 amino acids. Trimming left V 10 bases short and J 3 bases short, with 19 bases between. Germline V gene sequence: CDR1 MNHNS, CDR2 SASEGT. This chain's CDR3 is CATERTEGLYEQYF. CDR3 DNA sequence: TGTGCCACAGAGCGGACAGAGGGACTCTACGAGCAGTACTTC.

The table lists this clonotype with a few counts. The rearrangement links TRBV20-1 to TRBJ2-2; TRBD2 matches at 9 bases. After removal of 3 bases from V and 3 bases from J, the junction contained 2 bases not matched to a gene. The CDR3 runs 14 residues. Germline CDR1 DFQATT, CDR2 SNEGSKA (reference sequence). In DNA, the CDR3 is TGCAGTGCTAGTGAGCGGGGGGACACCGGGGAGCTGTTTTTT. Protein sequence: CSASERGDTGELFF.

The chain uses TRBV3-1 and TRBJ2-5, with D unresolved. Trimming stripped 7 bases from V and 2 bases from J, with 11 bases between. Germline V gives CDR1 LGHDT, CDR2 YNNKEL (reference sequence). This CDR3 is built from 13 residues. Here the CDR3 DNA reads TGTGCCAGCACGCCCCCGGCACAAGAGACCCAGTACTTC. The encoded protein is CASTPPAQETQYF.

This clonotype was observed a handful of times. This sequence joins TRBV29-1 and TRBJ2-2; 8 bases line up with TRBD2. Germline values: CDR1 SQVTM, CDR2 ANQGSEA. The ends lost 4 bases at V and 4 bases at J; junction bases unmatched: 8. This CDR3 comprises 15 residues. The CDR3 bases are TGCAGCGTTGGGGGAGCGGGAGTAGGCACCGGGGAGCTGTTTTTT. It translates to CSVGGAGVGTGELFF.

The genes are TRBV6-4 and TRBJ2-1, with TRBD1 identical over 7 bases. CDR1 and CDR2 from the germline V gene are MRHNA and SNTAGT. Trimming removed 2 bases from V and 6 bases from J; junction bases left unmatched: 10. This CDR3 contains 16 residues. This CDR3 is CASSDRGRGGRNEQFF. CDR3 DNA: TGTGCCAGCAGTGACAGGGGGCGCGGAGGCCGCAATGAGCAGTTCTTC.

The CDR3 here is CSARSRTSGQETQYF. The CDR3 nucleotides read TGCAGTGCTAGATCCCGGACTAGCGGACAAGAGACCCAGTACTTC. The chain is built from TRBV20-1 and TRBJ2-5; 10 bases fit TRBD2. V trimming: 2 bases; J trimming: 2 bases; junction bases outside the gene matches: 5. CDR1 DFQATT and CDR2 SNEGSKA come from the germline V gene (reference sequence). This CDR3 has 15 residues.

This clonotype was counted a few times. This chain connects TRBV7-2 to TRBJ1-6; perhaps TRBD1 as D (6 bases). This CDR3 region has 16 residues. CDR1 and CDR2 (germline): SGHTA, FQGNSA. Trimming pared 2 bases from V and 3 bases from J, leaving 11 bases between. The CDR3: CASSLRTANYNSPLHF. Written as DNA, the CDR3 is TGTGCCAGCAGCTTAAGGACAGCTAACTATAATTCACCCCTCCACTTT.

The chain links TRBV3-1 to TRBJ2-1; TRBD2 agrees at 12 bases. Trimming at V came to 4 bases and at J to 4 bases, leaving 5 bases not matched to a gene. Looked up from germline, CDR1 is LGHDT and CDR2 is YNNKEL (reference sequence). This CDR3 is 16 amino acids long. CDR3: CASSPIGLAGYNEQFF. The CDR3 DNA reads as TGTGCCAGCAGCCCAATCGGACTAGCGGGGTACAATGAGCAGTTCTTC.

This clonotype occurred a few times. The gene calls are TRBV9 and TRBJ2-7; D perhaps matches TRBD1 (5 bases). CDR3 length: 14 amino acids. CDR1 SGDLS and CDR2 YYNGEE come from the germline V gene. V was trimmed by 4 bases and J by 7 bases, leaving 18 bases between them. The CDR3 sequence: CASSPHPPGREQYF. In DNA, the CDR3 is TGTGCCAGCAGCCCCCACCCCCCAGGGCGAGAGCAGTACTTC.

This clonotype turned up a few times. The chain joins TRBV6-5 to TRBJ1-1; TRBD1 is a possible D gene (5 bases). Germline CDR1 reads MNHEY; CDR2 reads SVGAGI. This CDR3 is 14 amino acids long. Trimming shortened V by 2 bases and J by 6 bases, and 13 bases separated the two germline ends. CDR3 coding DNA: TGTGCCAGCAGTTACACGGGGGGACGCGCTGAAGCTTTCTTT. It is translated as CASSYTGGRAEAFF.

The rearrangement joins TRBV20-1 to TRBJ1-1; 7 bases map to TRBD1. J gave up 11 bases and V 5 bases, and 8 bases lay outside the gene matches. The CDR3 is 11 amino acids. CDR1 and CDR2 (germline): DFQATT, SNEGSKA (reference sequence). The chain's CDR3 is CSAGDSSGAFF. Here the CDR3 DNA reads TGCAGTGCTGGGGACAGTTCGGGTGCTTTCTTT.

A few counts support this clonotype. V gene TRBV20-1 combines with J gene TRBJ2-1; the D is unclear. Trimming left V 3 bases short and J 0 bases short, with 9 bases between. Germline V gene sequence: CDR1 DFQATT, CDR2 SNEGSKA (reference sequence). The CDR3 is 14 amino acids. CDR3 sequence: CSASWRNSYNEQFF. In nucleotides, the CDR3 is TGCAGTGCTAGCTGGCGGAACTCCTACAATGAGCAGTTCTTC.

This clonotype has just a few counts. The chain employs TRBV7-2 and TRBJ2-1; 7 nucleotides agree with TRBD1. Unmatched junction bases numbered 3, after V lost 6 bases and J lost 4 bases. The CDR3 runs 13 residues. The germline CDR1 and CDR2 sequences are SGHTA and FQGNSA. CDR3 bases: TGTGCCAGCAGAACAGGGGTTTACAATGAGCAGTTCTTC. This translates into CASRTGVYNEQFF.

V usage is TRBV3-1 and J usage is TRBJ1-2; D perhaps matches TRBD1 (5 bases). The CDR3 is 13 residues long. The ends were cut back, 4 bases at V and 7 bases at J, with 13 bases in the middle. Germline V gene data show CDR1 as LGHDT and CDR2 as YNNKEL (reference sequence). The CDR3 nucleotides are TGTGCCAGCAGCCTTCAGGGTAACCCTGGCTACACCTTC. It codes for CASSLQGNPGYTF.

The V gene is TRBV30, the J gene TRBJ1-1, with D possibly TRBD1 on 6 matching bases. The germline V gene has CDR1 GTSNPN and CDR2 SVGIG (reference sequence). This CDR3 region has 12 residues. V lost 0 bases and J lost 8, with 10 bases in between. CDR3 nucleotide sequence: TGTGCCTGGAGTGTAGGGGGTCCAGAAGCTTTCTTT. It translates to CAWSVGGPEAFF.

This clonotype was seen a handful of times. The J gene is TRBJ2-7, the V gene TRBV7-6; no definite D call. From germline, CDR1 is SGHVS and CDR2 FNYEAQ. Trimming took off 10 bases at V and 2 bases at J, with 15 bases between the two ends. CDR3 size: 13 residues. CDR3 bases: TGTGCCAACAGAGATCCCTATCCCTACGAGCAGTACTTC. This sequence encodes CANRDPYPYEQYF.

This chain uses TRBV3-1 with TRBJ1-1; D perhaps matches TRBD1 (6 bases). Germline CDR1 LGHDT, CDR2 YNNKEL (reference sequence). The CDR3 length is 14 residues. V lost 2 bases, J lost 6 bases, and 13 bases lay in between. CDR3 protein: CASSQIGGFAEAFF. Written as DNA, the CDR3 is TGTGCCAGCAGCCAAATAGGGGGTTTCGCTGAAGCTTTCTTT.

The V and J genes are TRBV5-6 and TRBJ2-2; D remains unclear. The germline V and J ends were trimmed by 2 bases and 2 bases, with 7 bases remaining between them. This CDR3 has 14 amino acids. Germline CDR1 reads SGHDT; CDR2 reads YYEEEE. CDR3 nucleotide sequence: TGTGCCAGCAGCTTACCTACCAACACCGGGGAGCTGTTTTTT. Protein sequence: CASSLPTNTGELFF. Using reference TRBV5-6 and TRBJ2-2 for the parts outside the CDR3, the full variable domain is DAGVTQSPTHLIKTRGQQVTLRCSPKSGHDTVSWYQQALGQGPQFIFQYYEEEERQRGNFPDRFSGHQFPNYSSELNVNALLLGDSALYLCASSLPTNTGELFFGEGSRLTVL.

V gene TRBV10-3 combines with J gene TRBJ2-7, with D tentatively TRBD2 (6 bases). The CDR3 has 13 residues. Germline CDR1 reads ENHRY; CDR2 reads SYGVKD. Trimming stripped 8 bases from V and 0 bases from J, with 11 bases between. The CDR3 sequence: CAIGREISYEQYF. Written as DNA, the CDR3 is TGTGCCATCGGGCGGGAAATCTCCTACGAGCAGTACTTC.